This TCR beta chain is drawn from a study of blood T cell repertoires in COVID-19. Turning to the study itself: Sites in the United States, Italy and Spain provided acute and convalescent COVID-19 samples. PBMCs, B-cell-depleted T cells, or T cells were the source of the cDNA or gDNA that made up the material.

How the authors handled the data: Cell counts per sample came from amplifying reference gene primers. Using immunoSEQ multiplex PCR, the repertoire was profiled, and TCRdb retains in-frame clones only, with some absent. V, J and clone size are taken as reported in that table, and D and trimming were inferred from the DNA itself. This sample yields 200,000 or so clones, of which 65% to 85% are seen a single time; about 5% belongs to the top ten. There are 15 residues in the CDR3. In germline, CDR1 is SEHNR, CDR2 FQNEAQ (reference sequence). V was clipped by 5 bases and J by 7 bases, with 15 bases between them.

The sequenced sample consisted of peripheral blood. The genes are TRBV7-9 and TRBJ1-6, with D tentatively TRBD1 (6 bases). The source is a woman aged 30 to 39 with acute or convalescent COVID-19. DNA for the CDR3: TGTGCCAGCAGCCGCGATGGACAGCTAAATTCACCCCTCCACTTT. Residues: CASSRDGQLNSPLHF.